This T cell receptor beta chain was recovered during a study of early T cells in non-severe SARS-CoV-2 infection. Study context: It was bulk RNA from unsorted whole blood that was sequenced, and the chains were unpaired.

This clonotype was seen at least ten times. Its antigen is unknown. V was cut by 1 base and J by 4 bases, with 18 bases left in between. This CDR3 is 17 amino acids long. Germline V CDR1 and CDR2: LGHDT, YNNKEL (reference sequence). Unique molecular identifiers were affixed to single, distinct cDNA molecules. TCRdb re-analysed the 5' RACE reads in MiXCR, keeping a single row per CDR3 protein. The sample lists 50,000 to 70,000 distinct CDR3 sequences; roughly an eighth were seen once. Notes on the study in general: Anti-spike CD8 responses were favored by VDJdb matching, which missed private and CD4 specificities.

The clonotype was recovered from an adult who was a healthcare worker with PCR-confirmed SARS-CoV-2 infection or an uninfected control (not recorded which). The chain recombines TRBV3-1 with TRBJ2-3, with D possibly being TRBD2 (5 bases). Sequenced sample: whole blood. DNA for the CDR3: TGTGCCAGCAGCCAAGGTCTGGACTCCGGGGTGCCAGATACGCAGTATTTT. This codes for CASSQGLDSGVPDTQYF.